This record looks at one TCR beta chain sequence and its context. This receptor's antigen is unknown. Base qualities are not at hand, and no much larger clone is one base apart. This specimen belongs to a study of shared clonotypes between healthy human individuals (TCRdb year 2020). Study-level background: The cohort comprised a couple of women and a few men aged 18 to 49 years. For each donor, CD4 naive and CD4 memory were each run on three plates, CD8 naive on two plates, and CD8 memory on one plate. To estimate repertoire size and how much clonotypes are shared between individuals, the study performed deep sequencing of blood TCR repertoires from 4 to 6 healthy adults. To increase sequencing depth and limit assay-specific biases, different laboratories used diverse techniques to prepare libraries and sequence TCR repertoires. Per donor, leukapheresis produced somewhere between about 0.94 and 9.5 billion PBMCs. Broader findings and caveats from the paper: Compared with non-shared clonotypes, clonotypes shared by all four sorted-subset donors had higher generation probabilities. Sharing across a few donors was observed for about 4.8% of naive CD4, 3.5% of naive CD8, around 2.5% of memory CD4, and about 0.4% of memory CD8 clonotypes. Sampling was limited to blood, and TCR repertoires in tissue likely differ from TCR repertoires in blood. The genetic and exposure-history diversity represented was limited by the small number of donors. Estimated clonotype richness was generally larger for naive than for memory subsets. Pairwise subsampling indicated that sequencing depth was expected to affect the degree of clonotype sharing among donors. Incomplete sequencing was indicated by rarefaction of sorted-subset datasets, despite the large sequencing depth.

Using the deep immunoSEQ assay, multiplex PCR amplified TCR CDR3 regions from genomic DNA. Extracted genomic DNA from each cell subset was distributed evenly across all wells of several immunoSEQ 96-well plates, and each plate was treated as a replicate. For sorted subsets, each replicate PCR was loaded with approximately 200 ng genomic DNA, equivalent to approximately 33,000 T cell genomes. Purified libraries were quantified with a Qubit 3.0 fluorometer, sized on a Bioanalyzer 2100, and re-quantified with the KAPA Library Quantification kit. Every immunoSEQ 96-well plate was sequenced on a separate single-read 150-cycle Illumina NextSeq 550 flow cell. The published analysis was carried out like this. Because only junctional sequences without quality scores were contained in the immunoSEQ output, filtering matching that applied to full-length reads could not be performed. Sequences were annotated with PyIR, a Python wrapper for IgBLAST v1.9, and V/J genes and CDR3 were assigned using IMGT germline references. Any read was removed if the V/J assignment was weak (E-value above 1e-6), the CDR3 was missing, or the read contained stop codons, out-of-frame junctions, or ambiguous translated residues. V3J clonotypes were defined as sequences sharing an identical inferred V gene, J gene, and CDR3 amino acid sequence. Percentage overlap between repertoires was calculated by dividing the number of shared unique clonotypes by the size of the smaller repertoire. Repertoire richness was assessed with RTK rarefaction, the Chao1 estimator, and Recon v2.1 estimates of unobserved clonotypes. Generation probabilities for all TCRbeta clonotypes obtained by the gDNA method from a handful of donors were computed using OLGA. Imported from immuneACCESS, the table was reduced by TCRdb to in-frame sequences with V and J called. These copies leave out some clones; in studies compared against another copy, an unresolved V gene accounts for under half, and the cause of the remainder is not known. D and trimming come from the DNA, and the V and J calls and clone size come from that table. The sample profile shows hundreds of thousands of clones; 95% to 97% of them were found once. The ten largest make up roughly 0.1% of the sample.

CD8 naive samples were CD45RO-negative cells positively selected for CCR7, giving a CD45RA+CCR7+ population that excluded TemRA cells. Donors were healthy HIV-negative adults with no recently reported acute infections or vaccinations. Every donor was a Caucasian adult residing in Nashville, Tennessee, USA. Blood was collected by leukapheresis, and PBMCs were isolated by Ficoll-Histopaque density gradient centrifugation and then cryopreserved in liquid nitrogen vapor phase. Purity and quantity of every magnetically sorted T cell population were checked by analytical flow cytometry. Genomic DNA was isolated from each sorted fraction and quantified by UV absorbance on a Nanodrop 2000c. V lost 6 bases and J lost 0 bases; the stretch between them is 15 bases long. Reading the germline V gene gives CDR1 SNHLY and CDR2 FYNNEI. The CDR3 sequence holds 17 residues, the cysteine and phenylalanine included. The sequence is cut down to CDR3 DNA, 51 bases in frame from base 1.

Rearrangement joined TRBV2 to TRBJ2-6; the D region may be TRBD1 or TRBD2, each matching 5 bases equally. Sequenced sample: naive CD8+ T cells sorted from blood. The cell subset or site label corresponds to: CD45RA+CCR7+. The TCR was taken from a woman aged 25 to 39 in good health. The CDR3: CASRDRDASSGANVLTF. In nucleotides, the sequence is TGTGCCAGCAGAGACCGGGACGCCAGCTCTGGGGCCAACGTCCTGACTTTC.